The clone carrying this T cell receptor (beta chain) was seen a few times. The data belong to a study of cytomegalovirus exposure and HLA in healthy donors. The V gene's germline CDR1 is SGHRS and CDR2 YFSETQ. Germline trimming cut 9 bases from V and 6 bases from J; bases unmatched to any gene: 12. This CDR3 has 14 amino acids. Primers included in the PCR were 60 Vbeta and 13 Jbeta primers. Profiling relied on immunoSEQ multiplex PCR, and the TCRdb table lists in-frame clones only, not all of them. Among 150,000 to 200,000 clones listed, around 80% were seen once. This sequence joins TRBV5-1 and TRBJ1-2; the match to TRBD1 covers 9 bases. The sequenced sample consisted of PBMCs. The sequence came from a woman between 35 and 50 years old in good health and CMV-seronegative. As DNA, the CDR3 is TGCGCCACTAAGGAACAGGGGGCTGGCGATGGCTACACCTTC. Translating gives CATKEQGAGDGYTF.